The 8 T cell receptor beta chains given below trace back to one sample, sequenced in a study of blood T cell repertoires in COVID-19. Method: immunoSEQ multiplex PCR; TCRdb's copy keeps in-frame clones and lacks some. The sample lists about 270,000 clones, about 87% occurring once. What was sequenced was PBMCs or T cells enriched from blood (not recorded which). The source is a woman aged 50 to 60 who had recovered from COVID-19.

V gene TRBV4-1 combines with J gene TRBJ2-1, with D maybe TRBD2 (5 bases). V dropped 0 bases and J dropped 9 bases, with 9 bases sitting between them. The germline V gene has CDR1 MGHRA and CDR2 YSYEKL. The CDR3 loop spans 13 amino acids. This chain's CDR3 is CASSQERVGEQFF. In nucleotides, the CDR3 is TGCGCCAGCAGCCAAGAGCGGGTAGGTGAGCAGTTCTTC.

V usage is TRBV27 and J usage is TRBJ1-1, with D maybe TRBD1 (5 bases). The CDR3 has 14 residues. V was trimmed by 6 bases and J by 7 bases, leaving 18 bases between them. From germline, CDR1 is MNHEY and CDR2 SMNVEV (reference sequence). The CDR3 DNA sequence: TGTGCCAGCAGAATCGTGGGGGGAGGGGATGAAGCTTTCTTT. Its protein product is CASRIVGGGDEAFF.

The chain couples TRBV24-1 to TRBJ2-7, with 8 bases fitting TRBD1. V was pared by 3 bases and J by 1 base, with 4 bases of the junction left unmatched. In germline, CDR1 is KGHDR, CDR2 SFDVKD. The CDR3 consists of 15 residues. CDR3 region: CATSDTRQGSYEQYF. CDR3 coding DNA: TGTGCCACCAGTGATACTCGACAGGGGTCCTACGAGCAGTACTTC.

The chain has TRBV7-2 and TRBJ1-5; 7 bases align to TRBD1. J was trimmed by 6 bases and V by 5 bases; bases with no gene match: 10. Germline CDR1 SGHTA, CDR2 FQGNSA. CDR3 size: 15 residues. DNA of the CDR3: TGTGCCAGCAGCCCCGGACAGGCGGAGGGTCAGCCCCAGCATTTT. Protein product: CASSPGQAEGQPQHF.

This clone was seen a handful of times. The chain combines TRBV5-8 with TRBJ1-1; D possibly corresponds to TRBD1 (5 bases). V lost 4 bases and J lost 0, with 10 bases in between. From germline, CDR1 is SGHTS and CDR2 YDEGEE. The CDR3 runs to 14 residues. For the CDR3, the DNA is TGTGCCAGCAGCGCCAGACAGATGAACACTGAAGCTTTCTTT. Translating it yields CASSARQMNTEAFF.

The J gene is TRBJ1-2, the V gene TRBV5-1; 7 bases are shared with TRBD1. After removal of 4 bases from V and 8 bases from J, the junction contained 8 bases not matched to a gene. Looked up from germline, CDR1 is SGHRS and CDR2 is YFSETQ. This CDR3 is built from 13 residues. In DNA form, the CDR3 reads TGCGCCAGCAGCCCGGGACAGCTTGGGGGCTACACCTTC. Amino acids: CASSPGQLGGYTF.

This clone was recorded a few times. The chain links TRBV21-1 to TRBJ2-1; the table's D call TRBD1 went unverified against the DNA. TRBV21-1 represents a pseudogene. The CDR3 is 17 residues long. CDR3 in amino acids: CASSYRDRSLSYNEQFF. CDR3 coding DNA: TGTGCCAGCAGCTACCGGGACAGGTCCCTCTCCTACAATGAGCAGTTCTTC.

The V and J genes are TRBV27 and TRBJ1-2; D remains unclear. The germline V and J ends were trimmed by 6 bases and 6 bases, with 17 bases remaining between them. CDR3 size: 14 residues. From germline, CDR1 is MNHEY and CDR2 SMNVEV (reference sequence). The CDR3 spells CASSPRPGSNGYTF. In DNA, the CDR3 is TGTGCCAGCAGCCCACGCCCGGGGTCGAATGGCTACACCTTC.